Below are 13 T cell receptor beta chains sequenced from a single sample in a study of OX40 agonist ivuxolimab in advanced cancers. TCRdb's table, derived via immunoSEQ multiplex PCR, lists solely in-frame clones and lacks some. The data hold some 80,000 clones, with around 91% observed a single time. Sequenced material: CD4+ or CD8+ T cells sorted from blood, taken in a trial of the OX40 agonist ivuxolimab. The receptors derive from an adult with an advanced solid tumor such as melanoma, head and neck, liver or kidney cancer.

This chain uses TRBV19 with TRBJ1-2; D gene ambiguous. Per germline, CDR1 LNHDA and CDR2 SQIVND (reference sequence). V lost 6 bases and J 1 base, leaving 18 bases between the germline ends. CDR3 length equals 16 residues. The CDR3 spells CASRTQGGNGNYGYTF. The CDR3 DNA is TGTGCCAGTAGAACGCAAGGAGGGAACGGTAACTATGGCTACACCTTC.

The chain employs TRBV14 and TRBJ2-1; weak D call: TRBD2 (5 bases). The ends were cut back, 7 bases at V and 7 bases at J, with 17 bases in the middle. The CDR3 extends over 14 amino acids. Germline CDR1 SGHDN, CDR2 FVKESK. For the CDR3, the DNA is TGTGCCAGCACCGCCCAAAGGCCGGGGAATGAGCAGTTCTTC. Encoded protein: CASTAQRPGNEQFF.

This CDR3 reads CASSPGRDTDTQYF. CDR3 bases: TGTGCCAGCAGTCCGGGACGGGACACAGATACGCAGTATTTT. The chain has TRBV5-8 and TRBJ2-3; D assignment may be TRBD1 or TRBD2 (5 bases each). CDR1 is SGHTS and CDR2 is YDEGEE in the germline V gene. V was clipped by 5 bases and J by 2 bases, with 12 bases between them. This CDR3 has 14 residues.

The chain recombines TRBV6-1 with TRBJ1-5; D remains unclear. Trimming shortened V by 0 bases and J by 7 bases, and 13 bases separated the two germline ends. Per germline, CDR1 MNHNS and CDR2 SASEGT. CDR3 length: 15 residues. In DNA, the CDR3 is TGTGCCAGCAGTGAAGCGCTTGAGGCTTACCAGCCCCAGCATTTT. Encoded protein: CASSEALEAYQPQHF.

V and J are TRBV4-2 and TRBJ1-6; D gene unclear. V lost 4 bases, J lost 7 bases, and 11 bases lay in between. From germline, CDR1 is LGHNA and CDR2 YNFKEQ. This CDR3 is 14 amino acids long. The CDR3 DNA reads TGTGCCAGCAGCCCAGCCGGAGGGAATTCACCCCTCCACTTT. It specifies CASSPAGGNSPLHF.

The rearrangement links TRBV5-1 to TRBJ2-3; 12 nucleotides match TRBD2. This CDR3 is built from 15 residues. J was trimmed by 7 bases and V by 4 bases; bases with no gene match: 7. Germline CDR1 reads SGHRS; CDR2 reads YFSETQ. The DNA of the CDR3 is TGCGCCAGCAGCGCCGGACTAGCGGGGCCGTATACGCAGTATTTT. Amino acids: CASSAGLAGPYTQYF.

CDR3 nucleotides: TGCGCCAGCAGCTTGGTCGCCTTTGGTTTCGCAGATACGCAGTATTTT. This sequence encodes CASSLVAFGFADTQYF. The rearrangement uses TRBV5-1 and TRBJ2-3, with D unresolved. The ends were cut back, 0 bases at V and 4 bases at J, with 15 bases in the middle. CDR1 is SGHRS and CDR2 is YFSETQ in the germline V gene. CDR3 length equals 16 residues.

The CDR3 region has the DNA TGTGCCACCAGCAGAGATCCCGCCGTGGTGACGAATTCACCCCTCCACTTT. As protein: CATSRDPAVVTNSPLHF. V usage is TRBV15 and J usage is TRBJ1-6; no clear D. Trimming removed 0 bases at V and 7 bases at J, with 16 bases between. Looked up from germline, CDR1 is LNHNV and CDR2 is YYDKDF (reference sequence). CDR3 length: 17 amino acids.

This chain links TRBV5-1 with TRBJ2-1; tentative D call: TRBD1 (5 bases). CDR1 and CDR2 (germline): SGHRS, YFSETQ. CDR3 length: 14 residues. The germline V and J ends were trimmed by 3 bases and 9 bases, with 16 bases remaining between them. CDR3 residues: CASSSVASQGEQFF. The CDR3 DNA is TGCGCCAGCAGCTCCGTGGCATCCCAGGGTGAGCAGTTCTTC.

In its sample, this clone was seen once. This rearrangement joins TRBV2 to TRBJ1-1; D is possibly TRBD1 (5 bases). Germline assignment: CDR1 SNHLY and CDR2 FYNNEI. The CDR3 runs to 13 residues. Trimming left V 5 bases short and J 5 bases short, with 12 bases between. CDR3 bases: TGTGCCAGCAGTCAAGACCCAGGGACTGAAGCTTTCTTT. It specifies CASSQDPGTEAFF. Using reference TRBV2 and TRBJ1-1 for the parts outside the CDR3, the full variable domain is EPEVTQTPSHQVTQMGQEVILRCVPISNHLYFYWYRQILGQKVEFLVSFYNNEISEKSEIFDDQFSVERPDGSNFTLKIRSTKLEDSAMYFCASSQDPGTEAFFGQGTRLTVV.

This rearrangement joins TRBV2 to TRBJ1-6; D ambiguous. The V end was cut by 6 bases, the J end by 14 bases, with 11 bases between. The germline V gene encodes CDR1 SNHLY and CDR2 FYNNEI. This CDR3 contains 11 residues. This chain's CDR3 is CASSYMGTLHF. As DNA, the CDR3 is TGTGCCAGCAGCTATATGGGGACCCTCCACTTT.

The chain uses TRBV30 and TRBJ1-1, with D unclear. The CDR3 is made up of 12 amino acids. From germline, CDR1 is GTSNPN and CDR2 SVGIG (reference sequence). V dropped 4 bases and J dropped 0 bases, with 6 bases sitting between them. This CDR3 reads CAWTYMNTEAFF. The CDR3 bases are TGTGCCTGGACATACATGAACACTGAAGCTTTCTTT.

This rearrangement joins TRBV4-2 to TRBJ2-2, with 11 nucleotides matching TRBD2. Per germline, CDR1 LGHNA and CDR2 YNFKEQ. This CDR3 comprises 15 residues. Germline trimming cut 4 bases from V and 4 bases from J; bases unmatched to any gene: 2. In DNA, the CDR3 is TGTGCCAGCAGCCGGGGACTAGCGGTCACCGGGGAGCTGTTTTTT. Its translation: CASSRGLAVTGELFF.